The 18 T cell receptor beta chains below come from one sample, sequenced in a study of T cells after posttransplantation cyclophosphamide. Profiled with immunoSEQ multiplex PCR; TCRdb holds only in-frame clones, not every one. The data show 12,000 or so clones, about nine tenths seen once. Cyclophosphamide on days +3 and +4 followed busulfan-fludarabine conditioning and a marrow graft. Sample: PBMCs, taken after allogeneic stem cell transplant with posttransplant cyclophosphamide. The source of these receptors is a female patient younger than 45 who received an allogeneic stem cell transplant from an unrelated donor, was CMV-positive, and had no GVHD. Some T cells may be supplied by the graft donor.

The CDR3 nucleotides are TGTGCCAGCAGTTTGGCACGATCTCAGCCCCAGCATTTT. Its protein product is CASSLARSQPQHF. The chain combines TRBV27 with TRBJ1-5; D unclear. V dropped 3 bases and J dropped 6 bases, with 9 bases sitting between them. Per germline, CDR1 MNHEY and CDR2 SMNVEV (reference sequence). The CDR3 contains 13 residues.

The chain is built from TRBV6-6 and TRBJ2-1, with TRBD2 matching over 10 bases. Germline V lookup: CDR1 MNHNY, CDR2 SVGAGI (reference sequence). The trim removed 3 bases at V and 4 bases at J, leaving 0 bases unmatched. The CDR3 has 14 amino acids. CDR3 amino acids: CASSYSGGYNEQFF. The CDR3, as DNA: TGTGCCAGCAGTTATAGCGGGGGGTACAATGAGCAGTTCTTC.

The rearrangement links TRBV28 to TRBJ2-2, with 7 bases that match TRBD2. From germline, CDR1 is MDHEN and CDR2 SYDVKM. The CDR3 covers 18 residues. V gave up 3 bases and J gave up 4 bases; unmatched junction bases: 14. CDR3: CASSFSPGGSAPTGELFF. CDR3 bases: TGTGCCAGCAGTTTTTCGCCCGGGGGGAGCGCTCCCACCGGGGAGCTGTTTTTT.

This chain uses TRBV21-1 with TRBJ2-7; the table gives TRBD1 as D, unverified against the DNA. TRBV21-1 is annotated as a pseudogene. The length of the CDR3 is 14 residues. The CDR3 coding sequence is TGTGCCAGCAGCAAAGACAGTACCCCCTACGAGCAGTACTTC. The encoded protein is CASSKDSTPYEQYF.

The genes are TRBV10-3 and TRBJ2-7; 7 bases match TRBD1. Germline assignment: CDR1 ENHRY and CDR2 SYGVKD. This CDR3 contains 12 residues. V gave up 11 bases and J gave up 0 bases; unmatched junction bases: 4. The CDR3 sequence is CAVTGDSYEQYF. The DNA of the CDR3 is TGTGCCGTAACAGGGGACTCCTACGAGCAGTACTTC.

The V and J genes are TRBV7-3 and TRBJ2-1; 7 bases match TRBD2. In germline, CDR1 is SGHTA, CDR2 FQGTGA. J lost 3 bases, V lost 1 base, and 3 bases had no gene match. The length of the CDR3 is 15 residues. For the CDR3, the DNA is TGTGCCAGCAGCTTAATGTGGGGGGGCTACAATGAGCAGTTCTTC. The encoded protein is CASSLMWGGYNEQFF.

The chain links TRBV5-1 to TRBJ2-1, with 9 bases lining up with TRBD1. Trimming at V came to 4 bases and at J to 4 bases, leaving 3 bases not matched to a gene. CDR1 SGHRS and CDR2 YFSETQ come from the germline V gene. The length of the CDR3 is 14 residues. CDR3 sequence: CASSPGQGYNEQFF. CDR3 nucleotide sequence: TGCGCCAGCAGCCCGGGACAGGGATACAATGAGCAGTTCTTC.

This chain uses TRBV28 with TRBJ1-6; 8 nucleotides align to TRBD1. In germline, CDR1 is MDHEN, CDR2 SYDVKM. J gave up 10 bases and V 2 bases, and 7 bases lay outside the gene matches. The length of the CDR3 is 15 residues. CDR3 nucleotides: TGTGCCAGCAGTTTAAGGCAGGGGGCAGGATCACCCCTCCACTTT. It translates to CASSLRQGAGSPLHF.

The chain links TRBV4-1 to TRBJ1-3, with D unclear. This CDR3 is 16 amino acids long. The germline CDR1 and CDR2 sequences are MGHRA and YSYEKL. Between the trimmed V and J ends, which lost 1 base and 3 bases, there was a span of 13 bases. The CDR3 coding sequence is TGCGCCAGCAGCCAAGCCGACACCAGTTTTGGAAACACCATATATTTT. Translation: CASSQADTSFGNTIYF.

This sequence joins TRBV2 and TRBJ2-7; D perhaps matches TRBD2 (6 bases). The CDR3 loop spans 17 amino acids. Between the trimmed V and J ends, which lost 3 bases and 2 bases, there was a span of 20 bases. Germline CDR1 SNHLY, CDR2 FYNNEI. DNA of the CDR3: TGTGCCAGCAGTGAGATTTTGGGACTTCGGTCCCCCTACGAGCAGTACTTC. Translated: CASSEILGLRSPYEQYF.

The V and J genes are TRBV6-6 and TRBJ1-2, with a possible D match to TRBD1 (5 bases). Per the germline V gene, CDR1 is MNHNY and CDR2 is SVGAGI (reference sequence). The CDR3 consists of 16 residues. V lost 6 bases and J lost 2, with 19 bases in between. In DNA, the CDR3 is TGTGCCAGCAGCCCCCCGCCGACAGACCCGAACTATGGCTACACCTTC. This translates into CASSPPPTDPNYGYTF.

This clone appeared a single time. The chain recombines TRBV25-1 with TRBJ2-7; D is uncertain. Trimming took off 5 bases at V and 0 bases at J, with 14 bases between the two ends. The CDR3 length is 15 residues. Germline V gene data show CDR1 as MGHDK and CDR2 as SYGVNS. This chain's CDR3 is CASSQRGPSSYEQYF. The CDR3 region has the DNA TGTGCCAGCAGTCAGCGAGGCCCCAGCTCCTACGAGCAGTACTTC.

This sequence joins TRBV7-9 and TRBJ2-5, with a possible D match to TRBD2 (5 bases). This CDR3 has 14 residues. Germline V CDR1 and CDR2: SEHNR, FQNEAQ (reference sequence). V shed 2 bases and J shed 2 bases, with 9 bases lying between them. The CDR3 here is CASSLSGNQETQYF. In nucleotides, the CDR3 is TGTGCCAGCAGCTTATCGGGGAATCAAGAGACCCAGTACTTC.

CDR3 residues: CASSQGPTGSQPQHF. In DNA form, the CDR3 reads TGTGCCAGCAGTCAAGGACCAACGGGGTCTCAGCCCCAGCATTTT. V gene TRBV27 combines with J gene TRBJ1-5; D unclear. The CDR3 contains 15 residues. V was cut by 5 bases and J by 6 bases, with 17 bases left in between. Germline V gene sequence: CDR1 MNHEY, CDR2 SMNVEV (reference sequence).

The chain links TRBV7-6 to TRBJ1-1; D is possibly TRBD1 (6 bases). Germline assignment: CDR1 SGHVS and CDR2 FNYEAQ. V shed 5 bases and J shed 5 bases, with 15 bases lying between them. The CDR3 has 14 amino acids. The CDR3 nucleotides are TGTGCCAGCAGCCCCCGCCTCAGGGGTACTGAAGCTTTCTTT. Its protein product is CASSPRLRGTEAFF.

V usage is TRBV30 and J usage is TRBJ2-6, with D maybe TRBD2 (6 bases). This CDR3 spans 15 amino acids. Germline V gives CDR1 GTSNPN, CDR2 SVGIG (reference sequence). The CDR3 loop reads CALEGDHSGANVLTF. CDR3 bases: TGTGCTCTGGAGGGAGACCACTCTGGGGCCAACGTCCTGACTTTC.

The V call is TRBV19, the J call TRBJ2-5; D is perhaps TRBD1 (6 bases). The CDR3 runs to 16 residues. Germline CDR1 LNHDA, CDR2 SQIVND (reference sequence). V gave up 5 bases and J gave up 2 bases, with 18 bases separating them. The CDR3 reads CASSLYRDPTQETQYF. As DNA, the CDR3 is TGTGCCAGTAGTTTATACAGGGATCCCACTCAAGAGACCCAGTACTTC. The full variable domain, its missing parts supplied by reference TRBV19 and TRBJ2-5, is DGGITQSPKYLFRKEGQNVTLSCEQNLNHDAMYWYRQDPGQGLRLIYYSQIVNDFQKGDIAEGYSVSREKKESFPLTVTSAQKNPTAFYLCASSLYRDPTQETQYFGPGTRLLVL.

The chain has TRBV5-1 and TRBJ2-3; 7 nucleotides match TRBD1. Germline values: CDR1 SGHRS, CDR2 YFSETQ. CDR3 length: 15 amino acids. V gave up 4 bases and J gave up 0 bases; unmatched junction bases: 5. The CDR3 reads CASSQTGASTDTQYF. The CDR3 region has the DNA TGCGCCAGCAGCCAAACAGGGGCTAGCACAGATACGCAGTATTTT.